Presented here are 19 T cell receptor beta chains from one specimen sequenced in a study of T cell repertoires in ileal Crohn's disease. Produced via immunoSEQ multiplex PCR; TCRdb's table is partial and in-frame only. In the table there are over 5,000 clones, around 86% of which are singletons. The sequenced sample consisted of ileal tissue. The source of these receptors is an adult with Crohn's disease.

The V and J genes are TRBV4-2 and TRBJ2-5, with TRBD2 matching over 9 bases. The CDR3 runs to 14 residues. Germline CDR1 reads LGHNA; CDR2 reads YNFKEQ. V shed 0 bases, J shed 4 bases, and the junction held 0 bases outside the gene matches. Here the CDR3 DNA reads TGTGCCAGCAGCCAAGAACTAGCGGGAGAGACCCAGTACTTC. This translates into CASSQELAGETQYF.

The chain combines TRBV7-9 with TRBJ1-1; TRBD1 might be the D (6 bases). Trimming took off 6 bases at V and 3 bases at J, with 20 bases between the two ends. The germline V gene encodes CDR1 SEHNR and CDR2 FQNEAQ (reference sequence). The length of the CDR3 is 16 residues. The chain's CDR3 is CASSQGGGRRDTEAFF. CDR3 coding DNA: TGTGCCAGCAGTCAAGGGGGGGGGCGAAGGGACACTGAAGCTTTCTTT.

This clone was seen only once. The chain couples TRBV6-5 to TRBJ1-1, with 7 bases fitting TRBD1. Germline CDR1 MNHEY, CDR2 SVGAGI. The CDR3 contains 13 residues. J gave up 6 bases and V 6 bases, and 7 bases lay outside the gene matches. The CDR3 region is CASRPTGIAEAFF. In DNA form, the CDR3 reads TGTGCCAGCAGGCCGACAGGGATCGCTGAAGCTTTCTTT.

The CDR3 DNA reads TGTGCCAGCAGAGGGCAGGGGAACCTGAACACTGAAGCTTTCTTT. This sequence encodes CASRGQGNLNTEAFF. The rearrangement joins TRBV6-1 to TRBJ1-1; maybe TRBD1 (6 bases). CDR3 length: 15 residues. Trimming stripped 6 bases from V and 0 bases from J, with 14 bases between. CDR1 and CDR2 (germline): MNHNS, SASEGT.

Comment on this clone: A read error may produce the germline difference seen at one junction end. The J gene is TRBJ2-2, the V gene TRBV9; D tentatively reads TRBD1 or TRBD2 (5 bases each). This CDR3 is built from 11 residues. Germline CDR1 SGDLS, CDR2 YYNGEE. Here the CDR3 reads CASRREGALFF. The CDR3 DNA reads as TGTGCCAGCAGGAGGGAAGGGGCGCTGTTTTTT.

The chain combines TRBV7-9 with TRBJ1-2, with 7 bases aligning to TRBD1. This CDR3 has 14 residues. Trimming took 0 bases from V and 7 from J; bases not matched to a gene: 5. Germline CDR1 and CDR2: SEHNR and FQNEAQ (reference sequence). CDR3 DNA: TGTGCCAGCAGCTTAGCGCAAGGGGGCAGTGGCTACACCTTC. Its translation: CASSLAQGGSGYTF.

The chain recombines TRBV7-6 with TRBJ2-6, with D tentatively TRBD1 or TRBD2 (5 bases each). V was shortened by 3 bases and J by 0 bases, with 12 bases between the two germline ends. Germline assignment: CDR1 SGHVS and CDR2 FNYEAQ. The CDR3 loop spans 17 amino acids. The CDR3 reads CASSFGRGVSGANVLTF. The DNA of the CDR3 is TGTGCCAGCAGCTTTGGGAGAGGGGTCTCTGGGGCCAACGTCCTGACTTTC.

The chain uses TRBV7-3 and TRBJ1-2; 11 nucleotides agree with TRBD1. The CDR3 runs 13 residues. Germline CDR1 is SGHTA and CDR2 is FQGTGA. Germline trimming cut 5 bases from V and 8 bases from J; bases unmatched to any gene: 4. The CDR3, as DNA: TGTGCCAGCAGCCAAGGACAGGGGGCCGGCTACACCTTC. Its protein product is CASSQGQGAGYTF.

V usage is TRBV2 and J usage is TRBJ2-3; a possible D gene is TRBD2 (5 bases). This CDR3 contains 13 residues. The V gene's germline CDR1 is SNHLY and CDR2 FYNNEI. The V end was cut by 7 bases, the J end by 3 bases, with 11 bases between. CDR3 nucleotide sequence: TGTGCCAGCAAAAGGGAGAGGACAGATACGCAGTATTTT. This codes for CASKRERTDTQYF.

This clone showed up just a few times. J is TRBJ1-5 and V is TRBV7-8, with a tentative D call TRBD1 (5 bases). Trimming took 11 bases from V and 4 from J, leaving 12 bases between them. The CDR3 runs to 12 residues. Germline CDR1 and CDR2: SGHVS and FQNEAQ. Here the CDR3 reads CAGGRGNQPQHF. The CDR3 DNA reads as TGTGCCGGGGGACGGGGAAATCAGCCCCAGCATTTT.

DNA for the CDR3: TGTGCCAGCATGGGGGTATCCGCTTACGAGCAGTACTTC. Its protein is CASMGVSAYEQYF. The chain employs TRBV6-1 and TRBJ2-7; D might be TRBD1 or TRBD2, each matching 5 bases. Germline CDR1 MNHNS, CDR2 SASEGT. The CDR3 runs 13 residues. Trimming took off 7 bases at V and 4 bases at J, with 14 bases between the two ends.

The V and J genes are TRBV21-1 and TRBJ2-7; TRBD2, the table's D call, was not compared with the DNA. TRBV21-1 counts as a pseudogene. This CDR3 is built from 16 residues. CDR3 sequence (DNA): TGTGCCAGCAGCAAAGCGCAGGAGGGTTCTCCCTACGAGCAGTACTTC. This gives the protein CASSKAQEGSPYEQYF.

DNA for the CDR3: TGTGCCAGCAGCCCGGGATGGGGGCCTAATGAAAAACTGTTTTTT. Translated: CASSPGWGPNEKLFF. This chain connects TRBV7-8 to TRBJ1-4; possibly TRBD1 for D (6 bases). This CDR3 spans 15 amino acids. The V gene lost 5 bases and the J gene lost 3 bases, with 13 bases spanning the gap. Germline values: CDR1 SGHVS, CDR2 FQNEAQ.

This clone appeared once. The gene calls are TRBV5-1 and TRBJ2-1; D perhaps matches TRBD1 (7 bases). V was pared by 3 bases and J by 3 bases, with 13 bases between. Germline V lookup: CDR1 SGHRS, CDR2 YFSETQ. The CDR3 loop spans 15 amino acids. The CDR3 protein is CASSWGDRDYNEQFF. The CDR3 DNA follows: TGCGCCAGCAGCTGGGGGGACAGAGACTACAATGAGCAGTTCTTC.

The rearrangement links TRBV4-1 to TRBJ1-4; D ambiguous. Trimming left V 6 bases short and J 7 bases short, with 6 bases between. The CDR3 is 11 amino acids. Per germline, CDR1 MGHRA and CDR2 YSYEKL. CDR3 residues: CASRASEKLFF. The CDR3 nucleotides are TGCGCCAGCAGGGCCAGTGAAAAACTGTTTTTT.

This clone ranks as large. The chain couples TRBV18 to TRBJ2-1, with TRBD1 as a possible D gene (5 bases). This CDR3 comprises 16 residues. Germline CDR1 is KGHSH and CDR2 is LQKENI. Trimming shortened V by 2 bases and J by 5 bases, and 16 bases separated the two germline ends. This CDR3 reads CASSPVRQTLDNEQFF. In nucleotides, the CDR3 is TGTGCCAGCTCACCAGTAAGACAGACCTTAGACAATGAGCAGTTCTTC.

This clone has just a few counts. The V call is TRBV19, the J call TRBJ1-4; D remains unclear. Germline assignment: CDR1 LNHDA and CDR2 SQIVND (reference sequence). The CDR3 is made up of 11 amino acids. The germline V and J ends were trimmed by 5 bases and 10 bases, with 8 bases remaining between them. The DNA of the CDR3 is TGTGCCAGTAGTGGAGGACTAAAACTGTTTTTT. Translated: CASSGGLKLFF.

This chain joins TRBV11-2 and TRBJ2-7; D might be TRBD1 (6 bases). The germline CDR1 and CDR2 sequences are SGHAT and FQNNGV. This CDR3 is built from 15 residues. The V gene lost 5 bases and the J gene lost 5 bases, with 19 bases spanning the gap. CDR3 in amino acids: CASSPSGGGADEQYF. The CDR3, as DNA: TGTGCCAGCAGCCCCTCTGGTGGGGGCGCGGACGAGCAGTACTTC.

The V gene is TRBV18, the J gene TRBJ2-2, with TRBD1 matching 8 bases. The CDR3 runs 14 residues. Unmatched junction bases numbered 2, after V lost 4 bases and J lost 4 bases. The germline CDR1 and CDR2 sequences are KGHSH and LQKENI. The CDR3 nucleotides are TGTGCCAGCTCACAGGACAGGGCCACCGGGGAGCTGTTTTTT. This gives the protein CASSQDRATGELFF.